The clone carrying this TCR beta chain has only a few counts. Its target is unknown. PCR was performed a second time for roughly 7 to 12 cycles using a sample-barcoded 5' primer and a J-beta primer mix. Each single sample gave us at least 3 million CDR3-containing paired-end reads. TCRdb processed the 5' RACE reads anew with MiXCR; each CDR3 protein has one entry. The sample yields 450,000 to 700,000 distinct CDR3 sequences, roughly 29% seen once. The sample comes from a study of blood T cells in healthy people across ages. Whole-study results and caveats: TCR beta diversity per million T cells fell roughly linearly with age.

Each sample gave at least 6.5 million isolated PBMCs. A minimum of 5 micrograms of total RNA was extracted per sample. Trimming stripped 7 bases from V and 5 bases from J, with 16 bases between. This CDR3 spans 14 amino acids. Germline CDR1 SGHTA, CDR2 FQGTGA. This TCR came from a woman between 70 and 85 years old in good health. The chain links TRBV7-3 to TRBJ2-3; D tentatively reads TRBD1 or TRBD2 (5 bases each). The specimen was blood. CDR3 amino acids: CASNEGPGLDTQYF. CDR3 DNA: TGTGCCAGCAACGAGGGACCAGGGCTAGATACGCAGTATTTT.